The next 26 T cell receptor beta chains were all read from a single sample in a study of T-cell memory formation after mild COVID-19. A single record per CDR3 protein comes from TCRdb applying MiXCR to the 5' RACE reads. This sample has hundreds of thousands of distinct CDR3 sequences, with less than 25% found just once. The sequencing sample was made of PBMCs or a T cell subset sorted from them (not recorded which). Receptor source: an adult woman who had mild COVID-19 (a few samples of this study predate the infection). Cell type and time point are not known.

This chain connects TRBV5-1 to TRBJ1-2; possible D gene TRBD1, 6 bases. V lost 3 bases to trimming and J lost 2 bases, with 14 bases between them. Germline assignment: CDR1 SGHRS and CDR2 YFSETQ. The CDR3 length is 15 residues. CDR3 DNA: TGCGCCAGCAGCTCCGGCGACAGGACGAACTATGGCTACACCTTC. It is translated as CASSSGDRTNYGYTF.

The table lists this clonotype with a few counts. The chain employs TRBV9 and TRBJ2-5; D may correspond to TRBD1 or TRBD2 (5 bases each). V gave up 0 bases and J gave up 1 base, with 7 bases separating them. Germline CDR1 SGDLS, CDR2 YYNGEE. The CDR3 spans 14 residues. For the CDR3, the DNA is TGTGCCAGCAGCGTAGGGGGGATCCAAGAGACCCAGTACTTC. Amino acid sequence: CASSVGGIQETQYF.

CDR3 in amino acids: CASSLVAAGAGATDTQYF. CDR3 sequence (DNA): TGTGCCAGCAGCTTAGTCGCCGCGGGGGCGGGAGCCACAGATACGCAGTATTTT. The gene calls are TRBV11-2 and TRBJ2-3, with TRBD2 as a possible D gene (7 bases). Between the trimmed V and J ends, which lost 1 base and 2 bases, there was a span of 19 bases. This CDR3 comprises 18 residues. Germline CDR1 and CDR2: SGHAT and FQNNGV. Complete variable domain (other parts from reference TRBV11-2 and TRBJ2-3): EAGVAQSPRYKIIEKRQSVAFWCNPISGHATLYWYQQILGQGPKLLIQFQNNGVVDDSQLPKDRFSAERLKGVDSTLKIQPAKLEDSAVYLCASSLVAAGAGATDTQYFGPGTRLTVL.

This clonotype occurred many times. The J gene is TRBJ1-2, the V gene TRBV11-3, with TRBD1 identical over 8 bases. V shed 5 bases and J 6 bases; nucleotides not matched to a gene: 11. This CDR3 is built from 15 residues. Germline loops: CDR1 SGHNT, CDR2 YENEEA. The CDR3 sequence is CASSPREAGGHGYTF. For the CDR3, the DNA is TGTGCCAGCAGCCCTAGAGAGGCAGGGGGCCATGGCTACACCTTC.

V and J are TRBV5-6 and TRBJ1-1; D is perhaps TRBD1 (5 bases). The CDR3 has 12 amino acids. Germline CDR1 SGHDT, CDR2 YYEEEE. The germline V and J ends were trimmed by 4 bases and 4 bases, with 8 bases remaining between them. In DNA, the CDR3 is TGTGCCAGCAGCCGACAGCGCACTGAAGCTTTCTTT. This translates into CASSRQRTEAFF.

V usage is TRBV1 and J usage is TRBJ2-3; the listed D gene, TRBD2, was not tested against the DNA. TRBV1 is tagged as a pseudogene. The CDR3 runs to 20 residues. CDR3 amino acids: CTSSQEGLAGGLVGTDTQYF. CDR3 in DNA: TGCACCAGCAGCCAAGAAGGACTAGCGGGGGGGCTAGTTGGTACAGATACGCAGTATTTT.

The chain is built from TRBV7-9 and TRBJ2-1; D is possibly TRBD1 or TRBD2 (5 bases each). The germline gives CDR1 SEHNR, CDR2 FQNEAQ (reference sequence). The CDR3 contains 16 residues. The germline V and J ends were trimmed by 2 bases and 4 bases, with 15 bases remaining between them. The CDR3 DNA follows: TGTGCCAGCAGCTTATCCGGGGCTTCGTTTTACAATGAGCAGTTCTTC. It yields the protein CASSLSGASFYNEQFF.

This clonotype turned up a few times. CDR3 loop: CASSLQGTSGNTGELFF. In DNA, the CDR3 is TGTGCCAGCAGCCTCCAGGGGACTAGCGGAAACACCGGGGAGCTGTTTTTT. V usage is TRBV11-3 and J usage is TRBJ2-2, with 11 nucleotides matching TRBD2. The CDR3 has 17 residues. Germline CDR1 and CDR2: SGHNT and YENEEA. V shed 5 bases and J 2 bases; nucleotides not matched to a gene: 7.

The chain recombines TRBV7-2 with TRBJ1-1, with D unresolved. CDR1 and CDR2 from the germline V gene are SGHTA and FQGNSA. V gave up 1 base and J gave up 3 bases, with 18 bases separating them. This CDR3 comprises 17 residues. The CDR3 sequence: CASSLVSFGVRDTEAFF. The CDR3 DNA reads as TGTGCCAGCAGCTTAGTCTCATTCGGCGTCAGAGACACTGAAGCTTTCTTT.

This clonotype was detected a few times. J is TRBJ2-3 and V is TRBV7-9; D tentatively reads TRBD1 or TRBD2 (7 bases each). The ends were cut back, 3 bases at V and 4 bases at J, with 14 bases in the middle. The CDR3 contains 15 residues. Per the germline V gene, CDR1 is SEHNR and CDR2 is FQNEAQ (reference sequence). CDR3: CASSLSRGGADTQYF. CDR3 DNA: TGTGCCAGCAGCTTGTCCAGGGGGGGGGCAGATACGCAGTATTTT.

This clonotype has only a few counts. The rearrangement links TRBV20-1 to TRBJ2-1; D perhaps matches TRBD2 (6 bases). Deletions cut 2 bases from V and 7 bases from J, with 15 bases between. The germline V gene encodes CDR1 DFQATT and CDR2 SNEGSKA (reference sequence). The CDR3 runs to 14 residues. The CDR3 nucleotides are TGCAGTGCTAGACCAGCGGGCATACTTAATGAGCAGTTCTTC. This encodes CSARPAGILNEQFF.

This clonotype has a handful of counts. The CDR3 region is CASTSGRTRVEEQYF. The CDR3 DNA reads TGTGCCAGCACCTCCGGTCGGACTAGGGTCGAAGAGCAGTACTTC. This chain links TRBV7-2 with TRBJ2-7; TRBD2 matches at 7 bases. From germline, CDR1 is SGHTA and CDR2 FQGNSA. CDR3 length: 15 amino acids. The ends lost 7 bases at V and 7 bases at J; junction bases unmatched: 16.

This sequence joins TRBV24-1 and TRBJ2-1; the D gene is possibly TRBD1 (6 bases). Per the germline V gene, CDR1 is KGHDR and CDR2 is SFDVKD. V lost 5 bases and J 0 bases, leaving 13 bases between the germline ends. The CDR3 consists of 16 residues. This CDR3 reads CATSARTASSYNEQFF. The CDR3 DNA is TGTGCCACCAGTGCTCGGACAGCGAGCTCCTACAATGAGCAGTTCTTC.

V and J are TRBV7-9 and TRBJ2-7; 11 nucleotides agree with TRBD1. Per germline, CDR1 SEHNR and CDR2 FQNEAQ (reference sequence). The CDR3 contains 15 residues. The V segment lost 5 bases and the J segment 5 bases; nucleotides outside the gene matches: 8. CDR3 loop: CASSPVPGQGDEQYF. The CDR3, as DNA: TGTGCCAGCAGCCCAGTACCGGGACAGGGGGACGAGCAGTACTTC.

This sequence joins TRBV7-2 and TRBJ2-3, with 7 bases fitting TRBD2. The germline CDR1 and CDR2 sequences are SGHTA and FQGNSA. The CDR3 is 16 amino acids. With V trimmed by 4 bases and J by 1 base, 8 bases remained unmatched. The CDR3 reads CASSSQAGLGTDTQYF. As DNA, the CDR3 is TGTGCCAGCAGCTCTCAAGCGGGGTTGGGCACAGATACGCAGTATTTT.

This clonotype was seen ten or more times. The CDR3 region is CASSSTGLSYEQYF. The CDR3 bases are TGTGCCAGCAGTTCGACAGGTCTCTCCTACGAGCAGTACTTC. The rearrangement links TRBV12-3 or TRBV12-4 to TRBJ2-7; perhaps TRBD1 as D (6 bases). There are 14 residues in the CDR3. V was pared by 4 bases and J by 0 bases, with 10 bases between.

The chain uses TRBV20-1 and TRBJ2-3; the match to TRBD2 covers 11 bases. The CDR3 is made up of 14 amino acids. Germline V gene sequence: CDR1 DFQATT, CDR2 SNEGSKA (reference sequence). Unmatched junction bases numbered 7, after V lost 5 bases and J lost 6 bases. The CDR3 loop is CSAQTASGRDTQYF. CDR3 in DNA: TGCAGTGCTCAGACGGCTAGCGGGAGGGATACGCAGTATTTT.

As regards this clonotype: A much larger clone differs from this one at a single base, so this may be a read error. The rearrangement uses TRBV5-6 and TRBJ2-7; D is uncertain. The ends were cut back, 2 bases at V and 5 bases at J, with 5 bases in the middle. The CDR3 is 11 amino acids. Germline lookup yields CDR1 SGHDT and CDR2 YYEEEE. CDR3 sequence (DNA): TGTGCCAGCAGCTTTCGCAACGAGCAGTACTTC. It encodes CASSFRNEQYF.

The rearrangement joins TRBV20-1 to TRBJ1-4; D possibly corresponds to TRBD1 (5 bases). Germline V gene data show CDR1 as DFQATT and CDR2 as SNEGSKA (reference sequence). The CDR3 is made up of 18 amino acids. V was cut by 6 bases and J by 7 bases, with 30 bases left in between. The DNA of the CDR3 is TGCAGTGCCTTTCGTCGACAGCTGAGTGGGAACTTGCCTGAAAAACTGTTTTTT. Residues: CSAFRRQLSGNLPEKLFF.

The chain uses TRBV11-3 and TRBJ2-2; D possibly corresponds to TRBD2 (5 bases). This CDR3 region has 14 residues. In germline, CDR1 is SGHNT, CDR2 YENEEA. V was clipped by 5 bases and J by 6 bases, with 13 bases between them. This chain's CDR3 is CASSPDPGAGELFF. CDR3 DNA sequence: TGTGCCAGCAGCCCAGATCCCGGGGCCGGGGAGCTGTTTTTT.

There are a few counts of this clonotype. V and J are TRBV30 and TRBJ2-5, with D hard to call. Deletions cut 1 base from V and 5 bases from J, with 11 bases between. This CDR3 spans 13 amino acids. CDR1 and CDR2 from the germline V gene are GTSNPN and SVGIG (reference sequence). For the CDR3, the DNA is TGTGCCTGGAGTGACGGCCCGACGGAGACCCAGTACTTC. As protein: CAWSDGPTETQYF.

The rearrangement uses TRBV6-4 and TRBJ2-3, with D maybe TRBD1 (5 bases). The V gene lost 3 bases and the J gene lost 1 base, with 8 bases spanning the gap. The germline V gene encodes CDR1 MRHNA and CDR2 SNTAGT. This CDR3 region has 14 residues. The DNA for the CDR3 is TGTGCCAGCAGTGAGGAACAGGGCACAGATACGCAGTATTTT. It encodes CASSEEQGTDTQYF.

This clonotype turned up a few times. The chain recombines TRBV14 with TRBJ1-2; D perhaps matches TRBD1 (5 bases). The CDR3 is 14 residues long. V shed 1 base and J shed 4 bases, with 10 bases lying between them. The germline gives CDR1 SGHDN, CDR2 FVKESK. CDR3 bases: TGTGCCAGCAGCCAAGGGACATTAAGCTATGGCTACACCTTC. Its translation: CASSQGTLSYGYTF.

This clonotype was observed a handful of times. The chain combines TRBV7-9 with TRBJ2-7; D may be TRBD2 (5 bases). Germline V CDR1 and CDR2: SEHNR, FQNEAQ (reference sequence). The V end lost 8 bases, the J end lost 2 bases, and 10 bases lay between the germline ends. There are 12 residues in the CDR3. Here the CDR3 reads CASGRSTYEQYF. Written as DNA, the CDR3 is TGTGCCAGCGGGAGATCTACCTACGAGCAGTACTTC. The whole variable domain, remainder taken from reference TRBV7-9 and TRBJ2-7, is DTGVSQNPRHKITKRGQNVTFRCDPISEHNRLYWYRQTLGQGPEFLTYFQNEAQLEKSRLLSDRFSAERPKGSFSTLEIQRTEQGDSAMYLCASGRSTYEQYFGPGTRLTVT.

The chain carries TRBV7-9 and TRBJ1-6; D gene uncertain. The germline gives CDR1 SEHNR, CDR2 FQNEAQ (reference sequence). The length of the CDR3 is 13 residues. The germline V and J ends were trimmed by 5 bases and 8 bases, with 10 bases remaining between them. CDR3: CASSDLGDSPLHF. CDR3 in DNA: TGTGCCAGCAGCGACCTTGGGGATTCACCCCTCCACTTT.

This chain uses TRBV5-1 with TRBJ2-1; 8 bases map to TRBD1. This CDR3 is 15 amino acids long. Germline trimming cut 3 bases from V and 5 bases from J; bases unmatched to any gene: 7. CDR1 is SGHRS, CDR2 YFSETQ, per germline. The CDR3 DNA is TGCGCCAGCAGCTCCTGGACAGGGTTGGACAATGAGCAGTTCTTC. Translating gives CASSSWTGLDNEQFF.